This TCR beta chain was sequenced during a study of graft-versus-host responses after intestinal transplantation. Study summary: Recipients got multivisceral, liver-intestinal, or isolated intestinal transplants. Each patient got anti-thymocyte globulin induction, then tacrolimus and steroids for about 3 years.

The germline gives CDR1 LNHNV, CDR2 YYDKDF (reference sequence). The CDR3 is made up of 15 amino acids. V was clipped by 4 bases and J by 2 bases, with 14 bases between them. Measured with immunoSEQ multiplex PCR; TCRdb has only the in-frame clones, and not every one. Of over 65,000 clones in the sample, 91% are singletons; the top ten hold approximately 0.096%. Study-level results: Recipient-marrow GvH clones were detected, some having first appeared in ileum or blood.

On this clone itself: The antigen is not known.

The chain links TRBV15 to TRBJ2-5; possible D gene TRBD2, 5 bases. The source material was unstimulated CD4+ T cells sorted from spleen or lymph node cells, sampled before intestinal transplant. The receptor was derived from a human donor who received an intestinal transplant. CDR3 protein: CATSIRGPQQETQYF. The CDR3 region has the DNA TGTGCCACCAGCATCAGAGGGCCACAACAAGAGACCCAGTACTTC.